These T cell receptor beta chains were read from a single sample in a study of blood T cells in healthy people across ages. From the 5' RACE reads, TCRdb called clonotypes with MiXCR, one entry per CDR3 protein. The sample lists around 710,000 distinct CDR3 sequences, about 42% occurring once. The specimen was blood. These receptors originate from an older woman in good health. Both conserved end residues are part of each CDR3. D genes are given only for firm matches. The size field is filled for only some rows; it gives once, few, many or a size class.

v_call	j_call	d_call	cdr3_length	clone_size	cdr3_aa	cdr3_nt
TRBV2	TRBJ2-7	TRBD2	16	-	CASRDPPGLAPYEQYF	TGTGCCAGCAGGGACCCCCCGGGACTAGCCCCCTACGAGCAGTACTTC
TRBV27	TRBJ2-1	TRBD1	15	few	CASSLRGQGITEQFF	TGTGCCAGCAGCCTCCGAGGACAGGGGATTACTGAGCAGTTCTTC
TRBV2	TRBJ2-5	-	14	-	CASSHRRDQETQYF	TGTGCCAGCAGTCACCGACGGGACCAAGAGACCCAGTACTTC
TRBV24-1	TRBJ2-1	TRBD1	15	-	CATSDPGQGLEGQFF	TGTGCCACCAGTGATCCGGGACAGGGGCTAGAGGGGCAGTTCTTC
TRBV28	TRBJ2-7	TRBD1	14	-	CASSSGTGGEKQYF	TGTGCCAGCAGTTCCGGGACAGGGGGCGAGAAGCAGTACTTC
TRBV24-1	TRBJ2-7	TRBD1	13	-	CATSGTGPYEQYF	TGTGCCACCAGTGGGACAGGGCCTTACGAGCAGTACTTC
TRBV18	TRBJ1-1	TRBD1	13	few	CASSPQDRGEAFF	TGTGCCAGCTCACCACAGGACAGGGGGGAAGCTTTCTTT
TRBV25-1	TRBJ1-4	-	15	-	CASSELQGTNEKLFF	TGTGCCAGCAGTGAACTACAGGGAACAAATGAAAAACTGTTTTTT
TRBV24-1	TRBJ2-3	-	15	many	CATSVGTDGTDTQYF	TGTGCCACCAGTGTTGGGACCGACGGCACAGATACGCAGTATTTT
TRBV10-3	TRBJ1-1	TRBD1	16	-	CAIREGQGVVNTEAFF	TGTGCCATCAGGGAGGGACAGGGAGTAGTGAACACTGAAGCTTTCTTT
TRBV6-2/TRBV6-3	TRBJ2-1	-	14	-	CASSTQGGRSEQFF	TGTGCCAGCAGCACTCAGGGAGGAAGGAGTGAGCAGTTCTTC
TRBV6-6	TRBJ2-1	-	13	-	CASSYVGYNEQFF	TGTGCCAGCAGTTACGTGGGTTACAATGAGCAGTTCTTC
TRBV7-6	TRBJ2-5	TRBD2	19	-	CASSLVGTSGSWLKETQYF	TGTGCCAGCAGCTTAGTGGGGACTAGCGGGAGTTGGTTGAAGGAGACCCAGTACTTC
TRBV6-6	TRBJ1-5	TRBD1	16	-	CASSYRDRGGNQPQHF	TGTGCCAGCAGTTACCGGGACAGGGGTGGCAATCAGCCCCAGCATTTT
TRBV20-1	TRBJ2-7	TRBD1	16	-	CSAGDLTTGATNEQYF	TGCAGTGCTGGAGATCTTACGACAGGGGCAACGAACGAGCAGTACTTC